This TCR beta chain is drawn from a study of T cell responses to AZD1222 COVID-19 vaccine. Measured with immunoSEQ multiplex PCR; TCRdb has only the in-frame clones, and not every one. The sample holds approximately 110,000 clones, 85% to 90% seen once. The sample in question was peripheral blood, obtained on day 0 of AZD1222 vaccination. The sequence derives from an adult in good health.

In nucleotides, the CDR3 is TGCAGCGTCCAAGGTGGGGATACCGGGGGCTACGAGCAGTACTTC. It specifies CSVQGGDTGGYEQYF. V usage is TRBV29-1 and J usage is TRBJ2-7, with TRBD2 as a possible D gene (6 bases). The CDR3 contains 15 residues. V dropped 6 bases and J dropped 3 bases, with 21 bases sitting between them. CDR1 is SQVTM, CDR2 ANQGSEA, per germline.